These 18 T cell receptor beta chains were sequenced from one sample in a study of OX40 agonist ivuxolimab in advanced cancers. Profiled with immunoSEQ multiplex PCR; TCRdb holds only in-frame clones, not every one. Here the sample spans around 70,000 clones, 86% being singletons. Material: CD4+ or CD8+ T cells sorted from blood, obtained in a trial of the OX40 agonist ivuxolimab. The source of these receptors is an adult with an advanced solid tumor such as melanoma, head and neck, liver or kidney cancer.

The J gene is TRBJ1-3, the V gene TRBV7-2; D is uncertain. The CDR3 extends over 16 amino acids. Germline CDR1 is SGHTA and CDR2 is FQGNSA. Trimming shortened V by 5 bases and J by 1 base, and 15 bases separated the two germline ends. For the CDR3, the DNA is TGTGCCAGCAGCCCCCCCCTTGGCGAATCTGGAAACACCATATATTTT. Translating gives CASSPPLGESGNTIYF. Full variable domain (missing parts from reference TRBV7-2 and TRBJ1-3): GAGVSQSPSNKVTEKGKDVELRCDPISGHTALYWYRQSLGQGLEFLIYFQGNSAPDKSGLPSDRFSAERTGGSVSTLTIQRTQQEDSAVYLCASSPPLGESGNTIYFGEGSWLTVV.

The V gene is TRBV7-2, the J gene TRBJ1-1; 7 bases map to TRBD1. V shed 6 bases, J shed 1 base, and the junction held 11 bases outside the gene matches. The CDR3 loop spans 16 amino acids. Germline-derived CDR1 and CDR2 are SGHTA and FQGNSA. CDR3: CASSQRQGRRNTEAFF. CDR3 nucleotides: TGTGCCAGCAGTCAGCGACAGGGAAGGAGGAACACTGAAGCTTTCTTT.

The J gene is TRBJ2-5, the V gene TRBV19; a weak D match, TRBD1 (6 bases). Germline V lookup: CDR1 LNHDA, CDR2 SQIVND (reference sequence). This CDR3 contains 13 residues. The ends were cut back, 4 bases at V and 5 bases at J, with 11 bases in the middle. The CDR3 nucleotides are TGTGCCAGTAGTAGAAAGGGGGTGGAGACCCAGTACTTC. Translation gives CASSRKGVETQYF.

About this clone itself: Other DNA sequences of this sample code for an identical CDR3. The rearrangement links TRBV7-3 to TRBJ2-3; 8 bases map to TRBD1. Trimming at V came to 4 bases and at J to 1 base, leaving 1 base not matched to a gene. The CDR3 runs to 14 residues. Germline values: CDR1 SGHTA, CDR2 FQGTGA. The CDR3 nucleotides read TGTGCCAGCAGCTCGGGACAGGGCACAGATACGCAGTATTTT. Residues: CASSSGQGTDTQYF. Combining the CDR3 with reference TRBV7-3 and TRBJ2-3 gives the whole variable domain GAGVSQTPSNKVTEKGKYVELRCDPISGHTALYWYRQSLGQGPEFLIYFQGTGAADDSGLPNDRFFAVRPEGSVSTLKIQRTERGDSAVYLCASSSGQGTDTQYFGPGTRLTVL.

The J gene is TRBJ2-6, the V gene TRBV6-4; D is undetermined. Germline V lookup: CDR1 MRHNA, CDR2 SNTAGT. This CDR3 is built from 16 residues. Trimming stripped 0 bases from V and 1 base from J, with 7 bases between. The CDR3 bases are TGTGCCAGCAGTGACTCAGAGCAATCTGGGGCCAACGTCCTGACTTTC. Translated: CASSDSEQSGANVLTF.

The chain carries TRBV6-5 and TRBJ1-2; D may be TRBD1 (5 bases). The CDR3 is made up of 15 amino acids. Trimming took off 5 bases at V and 3 bases at J, with 16 bases between the two ends. Per germline, CDR1 MNHEY and CDR2 SVGAGI. CDR3 in DNA: TGTGCCAGCAGTCAGCCGCAGGGTGGGGACTATGGCTACACCTTC. This codes for CASSQPQGGDYGYTF.

This chain connects TRBV9 to TRBJ2-3; 16 bases are shared with TRBD2. Germline loops: CDR1 SGDLS, CDR2 YYNGEE. The CDR3 spans 18 residues. The ends lost 0 bases at V and 6 bases at J; junction bases unmatched: 7. The CDR3 is CASSVGNPGLAGGDTQYF. The CDR3 nucleotides read TGTGCCAGCAGCGTAGGGAATCCGGGACTAGCGGGGGGGGATACGCAGTATTTT.

In its sample, this clone was seen once. The V call is TRBV25-1, the J call TRBJ2-3; D uncertain. The germline V gene has CDR1 MGHDK and CDR2 SYGVNS. The CDR3 runs 13 residues. Trimming took 6 bases from V and 6 from J, leaving 13 bases between them. The CDR3 loop is CASSKYSSDTQYF. DNA of the CDR3: TGTGCCAGCAGCAAATATAGCTCTGATACGCAGTATTTT.

On this clone: The junction shows a germline mismatch at one end, possibly a read error. The rearrangement uses TRBV6-5 and TRBJ1-1, with TRBD1 as a possible D gene (6 bases). The germline CDR1 and CDR2 sequences are MNHEY and SVGAGI. CDR3 length: 15 residues. The CDR3 protein is CASRGTTGLKTEAFF. CDR3 DNA sequence: TGTGCCAGCAGGGGCACTACAGGGTTGAAGACTGAAGCTTTCTTT.

The V and J genes are TRBV23-1 and TRBJ1-5, with a tentative D call TRBD1 (5 bases). TRBV23-1 is labeled an ORF, and its function is uncertain. This CDR3 region has 15 residues. V was clipped by 2 bases and J by 4 bases, with 12 bases between them. This CDR3 is CASSQRANRNQPQHF. The CDR3 DNA follows: TGCGCCAGCAGTCAACGAGCGAACAGGAATCAGCCCCAGCATTTT.

Turning to this clone: A read error may account for a junction end that differs from germline. The rearrangement links TRBV6-5 to TRBJ2-3, with D perhaps assigned TRBD1 or TRBD2 (6 bases each). The V gene's germline CDR1 is MNHEY and CDR2 SVGAGI. The CDR3 runs to 12 residues. CDR3 nucleotides: TGTGCCAGCAGTTACCGGGGGCTACCACTTTTTTTT. Protein sequence: CASSYRGLPLFF.

This rearrangement joins TRBV2 to TRBJ1-1; D is unclear. Germline CDR1 reads SNHLY; CDR2 reads FYNNEI. There are 13 residues in the CDR3. V lost 5 bases and J lost 1, with 8 bases in between. The CDR3 here is CASSWEGNTEAFF. CDR3 coding DNA: TGTGCCAGCAGTTGGGAGGGGAACACTGAAGCTTTCTTT.

This chain links TRBV5-6 with TRBJ1-1; D gene ambiguous. Germline CDR1 and CDR2: SGHDT and YYEEEE. Between the trimmed V and J ends, which lost 2 bases and 1 base, there was a span of 6 bases. The CDR3 length is 13 residues. The CDR3 DNA reads as TGTGCCAGCAGCTTTGGGTCGAACACTGAAGCTTTCTTT. It specifies CASSFGSNTEAFF.

This chain joins TRBV15 and TRBJ1-1; D unclear. Germline assignment: CDR1 LNHNV and CDR2 YYDKDF (reference sequence). Trimming shortened V by 1 base and J by 3 bases, and 12 bases separated the two germline ends. CDR3 size: 15 residues. CDR3: CATSRGDPGDTEAFF. The CDR3 DNA sequence: TGTGCCACCAGCAGAGGAGACCCTGGGGACACTGAAGCTTTCTTT.

This clone is medium-sized (0.01 to 0.1%) by share. The V and J genes are TRBV7-9 and TRBJ1-2; D call uncertain. Trimming removed 0 bases at V and 3 bases at J, with 17 bases between. This CDR3 is built from 17 residues. Per germline, CDR1 SEHNR and CDR2 FQNEAQ (reference sequence). CDR3 sequence reads: CASSLADRDRFDYGYTF. The CDR3 nucleotides read TGTGCCAGCAGCTTAGCGGACCGGGATCGCTTCGACTATGGCTACACCTTC.

The V gene is TRBV1, the J gene TRBJ2-3; the table assigns TRBD2, which was not confirmed against the DNA. TRBV1 is termed a pseudogene. The CDR3 runs 18 residues. This chain's CDR3 is CTSSQGLAGIESTDTQYF. The CDR3 nucleotides are TGCACCAGCAGCCAAGGACTAGCGGGGATCGAAAGCACAGATACGCAGTATTTT.

This chain uses TRBV5-1 with TRBJ2-7; 11 bases map to TRBD1. The germline gives CDR1 SGHRS, CDR2 YFSETQ. Trimming at V came to 7 bases and at J to 5 bases, leaving 17 bases not matched to a gene. The CDR3 loop spans 17 amino acids. The CDR3 DNA reads TGCGCCAGCCGTCGTCTTCTGGACAGGGGGCGCGGGAACGAGCAGTACTTC. This translates into CASRRLLDRGRGNEQYF.

The chain carries TRBV11-3 and TRBJ1-4; a possible D gene is TRBD1 (6 bases). CDR3 length: 15 amino acids. Trimming left V 1 base short and J 8 bases short, with 14 bases between. Germline-derived CDR1 and CDR2 are SGHNT and YENEEA. CDR3 in amino acids: CASSLAGRGGEKLFF. DNA for the CDR3: TGTGCCAGCAGCTTAGCGGGCAGGGGAGGCGAAAAACTGTTTTTT.